Below are 20 T cell receptor beta chains sequenced from a single sample in a study of cytomegalovirus exposure and HLA in healthy donors (dated by TCRdb to about 2017). Libraries were prepared through the immunoSEQ multiplex PCR assay. For the multiplex PCR, a mixture combining 60 forward primers for TCR Vbeta segments and 13 reverse primers for TCR Jbeta segments was used. Sourced from immuneACCESS, this table was stored by TCRdb with only in-frame sequences that have V and J called. A share of the clones is absent; for the studies checked, an unresolved V gene accounts for under half, and the remainder has no known explanation. A total of 100,000 to 120,000 clones appear in this sample, 70% to 90% of them only once. Approximately 1.8% of the sample goes to the ten largest clones. Material for sequencing was PBMCs. Receptors were obtained from a man between 35 and 55 years old in good health and CMV-seronegative.

This clone was detected only once. The chain links TRBV5-1 to TRBJ1-1; the match to TRBD1 covers 9 bases. The CDR3 runs to 14 residues. CDR1 is SGHRS and CDR2 is YFSETQ in the germline V gene. J lost 5 bases, V lost 4 bases, and 6 bases had no gene match. The CDR3 nucleotides read TGCGCCAGCAGCCCCGGGACAGGGAATACTGAAGCTTTCTTT. It translates to CASSPGTGNTEAFF.

This chain links TRBV6-1 with TRBJ1-1; no firm D call. V shed 7 bases and J shed 10 bases, with 13 bases lying between them. CDR1 and CDR2 from the germline V gene are MNHNS and SASEGT. This CDR3 region has 11 residues. CDR3 amino acids: CASILGSGAFF. In nucleotides, the CDR3 is TGTGCCAGCATCCTTGGCAGCGGAGCTTTCTTT.

The J gene is TRBJ1-1, the V gene TRBV7-2; 9 bases line up with TRBD1. The V and J ends lost 10 bases and 2 bases, in that order; junction bases with no gene match: 2. The V gene's germline CDR1 is SGHTA and CDR2 FQGNSA. The CDR3 spans 12 residues. CDR3 region: CANRGRNTEAFF. CDR3 coding DNA: TGTGCCAACAGGGGGCGAAACACTGAAGCTTTCTTT.

The chain employs TRBV2 and TRBJ1-2; tentative D call: TRBD1 (5 bases). Per germline, CDR1 SNHLY and CDR2 FYNNEI. V lost 6 bases, J lost 4 bases, and 12 bases lay in between. This CDR3 region has 13 residues. The CDR3 sequence: CASRTEEGYGYTF. The CDR3 DNA reads as TGTGCCAGCAGGACAGAGGAAGGCTATGGCTACACCTTC.

The chain employs TRBV2 and TRBJ2-7; 8 positions agree with TRBD1. This CDR3 contains 15 residues. Germline V CDR1 and CDR2: SNHLY, FYNNEI. J gave up 5 bases and V 4 bases, and 10 bases lay outside the gene matches. The CDR3 DNA reads TGTGCCAGCAGTGGAAGGACAGGGAGCGGCAACGAGCAGTACTTC. Amino acids: CASSGRTGSGNEQYF.

This rearrangement joins TRBV5-6 to TRBJ1-2, with unresolved D. The CDR3 consists of 14 residues. The germline V gene has CDR1 SGHDT and CDR2 YYEEEE. V dropped 0 bases and J dropped 8 bases, with 14 bases sitting between them. The chain's CDR3 is CASSLAVAERGYTF. In DNA form, the CDR3 reads TGTGCCAGCAGCTTGGCCGTCGCCGAGCGAGGCTACACCTTC.

V is TRBV10-1 and J is TRBJ1-5; unclear D gene. The V gene's germline CDR1 is WNHNN and CDR2 SYGVQD (reference sequence). The CDR3 contains 12 residues. As DNA, the CDR3 is TGCGCTACCAGGCAGTTCAATCAGCCCCAGCATTTT. Its protein product is CATRQFNQPQHF.

The chain carries TRBV4-1 and TRBJ2-7; maybe TRBD1 (6 bases). V was shortened by 4 bases and J by 4 bases, with 14 bases between the two germline ends. The CDR3 sequence is 14 residues long. The germline gives CDR1 MGHRA, CDR2 YSYEKL. DNA of the CDR3: TGCGCCAGCAGCCGGCCCGGGACACAGTACGAGCAGTACTTC. Protein product: CASSRPGTQYEQYF.

This chain uses TRBV5-1 with TRBJ2-7; the D gene is possibly TRBD1 (6 bases). Per germline, CDR1 SGHRS and CDR2 YFSETQ. The CDR3 loop spans 12 amino acids. V was pared by 0 bases and J by 6 bases, with 7 bases between. The CDR3 region has the DNA TGCGCCAGCAGCTTGGTAGGGGGCGAGCAGTACTTC. This encodes CASSLVGGEQYF. Filled out from reference TRBV5-1 and TRBJ2-7, the complete variable domain reads KAGVTQTPRYLIKTRGQQVTLSCSPISGHRSVSWYQQTPGQGLQFLFEYFSETQRNKGNFPGRFSGRQFSNSRSEMNVSTLELGDSALYLCASSLVGGEQYFGPGTRLTVT.

Comments on this clone: Other DNA sequences in the sample encode the same CDR3. This chain connects TRBV28 to TRBJ2-7; the D is unclear. The CDR3 consists of 12 residues. With 2 bases removed from V and 6 bases from J, the gap between germline ends came to 8 bases. Germline V CDR1 and CDR2: MDHEN, SYDVKM. This chain's CDR3 is CASSLGRGEQYF. CDR3 nucleotide sequence: TGTGCCAGCAGTTTAGGAAGAGGCGAGCAGTACTTC.

This sequence joins TRBV10-3 and TRBJ1-2; D remains unclear. The CDR3 has 12 amino acids. The germline CDR1 and CDR2 sequences are ENHRY and SYGVKD. Trimming left V 8 bases short and J 5 bases short, with 12 bases between. The CDR3, as DNA: TGTGCCATCGGTGTCCCCCCTTATGGCTACACCTTC. Its protein is CAIGVPPYGYTF.

This clone was seen only a few times. This chain uses TRBV5-1 with TRBJ1-6, with 10 bases that match TRBD1. V lost 0 bases and J lost 0; bases outside the gene matches: 3. The V gene's germline CDR1 is SGHRS and CDR2 YFSETQ. The CDR3 has 18 amino acids. The CDR3 region has the DNA TGCGCCAGCAGCTTGGCGGGACAGGGGAACTCCTATAATTCACCCCTCCACTTT. Protein: CASSLAGQGNSYNSPLHF.

The rearrangement uses TRBV29-1 and TRBJ2-7, with 8 bases lining up with TRBD1. CDR3 size: 11 residues. Germline assignment: CDR1 SQVTM and CDR2 ANQGSEA. V dropped 7 bases and J dropped 5; count of bases not matched to a gene: 4. CDR3 sequence reads: CSGWTGHEQYF. The CDR3 region has the DNA TGCAGCGGTTGGACAGGGCACGAGCAGTACTTC.

The chain uses TRBV7-2 and TRBJ1-1; TRBD1 matches 10 bases. Germline V gene data show CDR1 as SGHTA and CDR2 as FQGNSA. V shed 7 bases and J 5 bases; nucleotides not matched to a gene: 10. The CDR3 has 15 amino acids. The CDR3 sequence is CASKRQGAIWTEAFF. The DNA for the CDR3 is TGTGCCAGCAAACGACAGGGGGCAATTTGGACTGAAGCTTTCTTT.

The genes are TRBV18 and TRBJ1-1, with a possible D match to TRBD1 (6 bases). V was clipped by 3 bases and J by 3 bases, with 8 bases between them. Germline lookup yields CDR1 KGHSH and CDR2 LQKENI. This CDR3 region has 13 residues. The CDR3, as DNA: TGTGCCAGCTCACCCGACAGGTACACTGAAGCTTTCTTT. It translates to CASSPDRYTEAFF.

The chain uses TRBV28 and TRBJ1-1, with a possible D match to TRBD1 (5 bases). The V end was cut by 6 bases, the J end by 5 bases, with 16 bases between. The CDR3 length is 14 residues. CDR1 and CDR2 (germline): MDHEN, SYDVKM. The CDR3 DNA reads as TGTGCCAGCAGCCTGGGGGACTCGTGGACTGAAGCTTTCTTT. This translates into CASSLGDSWTEAFF.

This sequence joins TRBV30 and TRBJ2-6, with D tentatively TRBD2 (7 bases). The length of the CDR3 is 20 residues. Germline V gives CDR1 GTSNPN, CDR2 SVGIG (reference sequence). Between the trimmed V and J ends, which lost 3 bases and 0 bases, there was a span of 24 bases. In DNA form, the CDR3 reads TGTGCCTGGAGCCCCATTCTGGGCAGCCGGGGGGCCTCTGGGGCCAACGTCCTGACTTTC. Its translation: CAWSPILGSRGASGANVLTF.

The CDR3 DNA is TGTGCCAGCAGCTATCGGGGGCGGGGGGGCCTTTTATCAGATACGCAGTATTTT. Translation: CASSYRGRGGLLSDTQYF. The chain combines TRBV5-6 with TRBJ2-3; 9 nucleotides line up with TRBD2. Germline V CDR1 and CDR2: SGHDT, YYEEEE. This CDR3 is 18 amino acids long. J gave up 4 bases and V 3 bases, and 15 bases lay outside the gene matches.

The V gene is TRBV2, the J gene TRBJ2-7, with a weak D call TRBD2 (5 bases). Germline CDR1 is SNHLY and CDR2 is FYNNEI. The V and J ends lost 7 bases and 9 bases respectively, with 13 bases between them. The CDR3 is 11 residues long. CDR3 in DNA: TGTGCCAGCAAGAGGGCCGCCTTGCAGTACTTC. It is translated as CASKRAALQYF.

In the case of this clone: Other DNA sequences in the same sample also yield this CDR3. The V and J genes are TRBV9 and TRBJ2-3, with D maybe TRBD2 (5 bases). The CDR3 covers 13 residues. Trimming took 0 bases from V and 3 from J, leaving 5 bases between them. In germline, CDR1 is SGDLS, CDR2 YYNGEE. CDR3 sequence reads: CASSVGGTDTQYF. CDR3 nucleotides: TGTGCCAGCAGCGTAGGAGGGACAGATACGCAGTATTTT. Drawing the rest from reference TRBV9 and TRBJ2-3, the complete variable domain is DSGVTQTPKHLITATGQRVTLRCSPRSGDLSVYWYQQSLDQGLQFLIQYYNGEERAKGNILERFSAQQFPDLHSELNLSSLELGDSALYFCASSVGGTDTQYFGPGTRLTVL.